The 6 T cell receptor beta chains in this list originate from one sample, sequenced in a study of hypomethylating agent response in myelodysplastic syndrome. The method was immunoSEQ multiplex PCR; TCRdb's version includes in-frame clones alone and lacks a portion of them. The repertoire holds roughly 5,000 clones, with approximately 81% as singletons. Sequenced material: bone marrow, taken before or after starting hypomethylating agent treatment for myelodysplastic syndrome (not recorded which). These receptors were taken from a human donor with myelodysplastic syndrome.

The chain recombines TRBV5-1 with TRBJ2-3, with a weak D call TRBD2 (6 bases). The germline V gene has CDR1 SGHRS and CDR2 YFSETQ. CDR3 length: 16 residues. V was trimmed by 0 bases and J by 3 bases, leaving 14 bases between them. The CDR3 nucleotides are TGCGCCAGCAGCTTGGAACACCCTCGGGGGACAGATACGCAGTATTTT. It translates to CASSLEHPRGTDTQYF.

The chain recombines TRBV6-6 with TRBJ1-4; no definite D call. Trimming took 7 bases from V and 5 from J, leaving 14 bases between them. Germline V lookup: CDR1 MNHNY, CDR2 SVGAGI (reference sequence). The CDR3 contains 14 residues. CDR3 amino acids: CASKHIQENEKLFF. The CDR3 DNA is TGTGCCAGCAAACATATTCAGGAGAATGAAAAACTGTTTTTT.

This rearrangement joins TRBV7-8 to TRBJ2-3, with 8 nucleotides matching TRBD1. Germline trimming cut 2 bases from V and 1 base from J; bases unmatched to any gene: 5. CDR3 length equals 16 residues. Germline-derived CDR1 and CDR2 are SGHVS and FQNEAQ. The DNA for the CDR3 is TGTGCCAGCAGCTTATCTTTGACAGGGGGCACAGATACGCAGTATTTT. It specifies CASSLSLTGGTDTQYF.

The chain has TRBV4-3 and TRBJ1-2; D unresolved. The CDR3 has 15 residues. In germline, CDR1 is LGHNA, CDR2 YSLEER. V was clipped by 1 base and J by 0 bases, with 9 bases between them. CDR3 sequence (DNA): TGCGCCAGCAGCCAAGCTTCACTGCCTAACTATGGCTACACCTTC. Encoded protein: CASSQASLPNYGYTF.

This chain links TRBV7-9 with TRBJ2-4, with 8 nucleotides matching TRBD1. This CDR3 spans 16 amino acids. Germline trimming cut 2 bases from V and 5 bases from J; bases unmatched to any gene: 8. Looked up from germline, CDR1 is SEHNR and CDR2 is FQNEAQ (reference sequence). CDR3 bases: TGTGCCAGCAGCTTATTACTACAGGGGGAGGAAAACATTCAGTACTTC. It encodes CASSLLLQGEENIQYF.

The gene calls are TRBV11-3 and TRBJ2-2; the D call may be TRBD1 or TRBD2 (5 bases each). CDR3 length equals 17 residues. V dropped 1 base and J dropped 4 bases, with 16 bases sitting between them. Germline-derived CDR1 and CDR2 are SGHNT and YENEEA. The CDR3 nucleotides read TGTGCCAGCAGCTTAGGGTGGGGGTTTTCCGGCACCGGGGAGCTGTTTTTT. As protein: CASSLGWGFSGTGELFF.